This T cell receptor beta chain was captured by sequencing in a study of T-cell memory formation after mild COVID-19 (dated by TCRdb to the early 2020s). In the study overall: TCR sequence clusters from the two donors were found to be largely donor specific. Two young, previously healthy adult volunteers, one female and one male, were included in the cohort. In a couple of donors, T-cell clones that expanded and contracted after mild COVID-19 were tracked by sequencing TCRalpha and TCRbeta repertoires over time.

Note on this clonotype: No cognate antigen has been identified for it. No base quality values were provided; no much bigger clone lies one nucleotide off.

The sequencer listed for this sample is Illumina NovaSeq 6000. Using 5'RACE with constant-segment primers, TCRalpha and TCRbeta cDNA libraries were constructed, with sample barcodes and unique molecular identifiers added in the process. RNA was extracted from every sample with Trizol reagent. The libraries were amplified in two PCR steps, and the second step added a second sample barcode and Illumina TruSeq adapters. Libraries were sequenced on an Illumina NovaSeq with 2 x 150 bp paired-end reads. The original methods were these. Demultiplexing of reads and collapsing into UMI-guided consensus sequences were performed with migec v1.2.7. Using mixcr v2.1.11, UMI consensuses were aligned to TRA and TRB V and J templates and then assembled into clonotypes. A clonotype was counted as expanded or contracted only when both edgeR and NoisET called the clonotype significant, with the noise models trained on biological replicates. For edgeR calls, a false discovery rate-adjusted p below 0.01 and a log2 fold-change threshold of 1 were applied. As an exploratory analysis of dynamics, max-normalized trajectories of the 1000 most abundant clonotypes were examined by PCA with hierarchical clustering. Separately sequenced CD4+ and CD8+ repertoires were used to assign the CD4 or CD8 phenotype of responding clones. TCRdb reprocessing: public reads trimmed at Q25 with fastp, clones called with MiXCR, in-frame beta chains kept. Merged by CDR3 protein, the rows form single entries marked with the most common genes and DNA. The V and J calls and clone size come from TCRdb's table, not from the authors' own analysis. Counted in this sample were roughly 240,000 distinct CDR3 sequences; about a sixth of them appeared once. Jointly, the top ten make up around 23% of the sample.

PBMCs were isolated by Ficoll-Paque density gradient centrifugation. The junction shows trimming of 5 bases on V and 2 bases on J, plus 25 bases between the germline ends. Spanning cysteine to phenylalanine, the CDR3 consists of 19 amino acids. Solely the CDR3 DNA is kept, with 57 bases framed from the first base. What the work shows at the level of the full study, not this receptor alone: Balanced CD4/CD8 phenotypes were observed for clones contracting from day 15 to 85, whereas a bias towards CD4+ was observed for a second wave of clones expanding from day 15 to 37. The second-wave clones that peaked on day 37 were not confirmed to be SARS-CoV-2 specific. Contracting CD4+ clones appeared mostly in the CM and EM memory subsets, whereas CD8+ clones were enriched in EMRA. Only two mild cases were covered by the study, and larger cohorts that include severe cases with pre-infection samples were considered necessary. Some responding clones were detected in pre-infection memory, which suggested that pre-existing cross-reactive memory T cells had joined the SARS-CoV-2 response.

This clonotype was obtained from a man aged 18 to 30 who had mild COVID-19 (a few samples of this study predate the infection). The sample titles of this study are shuffled in the database, so cell type and time point are left out; the donor was told from shared clones. The sample comprised PBMCs or a T cell subset sorted from them (not recorded which). The receptor chain draws on TRBV12-3 or TRBV12-4 and TRBJ1-5, with TRBD1 tentatively as D gene (6 bases match). The CDR3 in this case is CASSIRIWITGTGNQPQHF. The DNA is TGTGCCAGCAGTATACGTATCTGGATCACAGGGACTGGCAATCAGCCCCAGCATTTT.